This T cell receptor (beta chain) was captured by sequencing in a study of T cell responses to AZD1222 COVID-19 vaccine. Study observations and caveats: Regions 160-218 and 743-854 held dominance among vaccine-associated CD4 TCRs, which spanned spike.

To note about this clone: Antigen specificity is unknown.

Profiling relied on immunoSEQ multiplex PCR, and the TCRdb table lists in-frame clones only, not all of them. Counted here are about 140,000 clones, approximately 88% occurring once; the ten biggest clones make up 2.5% to 3.5%. The CDR3 contains 15 residues. Trimming at V came to 3 bases and at J to 5 bases, leaving 4 bases not matched to a gene. CDR1 and CDR2 from the germline V gene are LNHDA and SQIVND (reference sequence). The gene calls are TRBV19 and TRBJ2-1; 10 bases agree with TRBD2. Sample: peripheral blood, taken on day 0 of AZD1222 vaccination. This clonotype was obtained from an adult in good health. The CDR3 here is CASSMVAGGDNEQFF. The CDR3 DNA follows: TGTGCCAGTAGTATGGTAGCGGGAGGAGACAATGAGCAGTTCTTC.